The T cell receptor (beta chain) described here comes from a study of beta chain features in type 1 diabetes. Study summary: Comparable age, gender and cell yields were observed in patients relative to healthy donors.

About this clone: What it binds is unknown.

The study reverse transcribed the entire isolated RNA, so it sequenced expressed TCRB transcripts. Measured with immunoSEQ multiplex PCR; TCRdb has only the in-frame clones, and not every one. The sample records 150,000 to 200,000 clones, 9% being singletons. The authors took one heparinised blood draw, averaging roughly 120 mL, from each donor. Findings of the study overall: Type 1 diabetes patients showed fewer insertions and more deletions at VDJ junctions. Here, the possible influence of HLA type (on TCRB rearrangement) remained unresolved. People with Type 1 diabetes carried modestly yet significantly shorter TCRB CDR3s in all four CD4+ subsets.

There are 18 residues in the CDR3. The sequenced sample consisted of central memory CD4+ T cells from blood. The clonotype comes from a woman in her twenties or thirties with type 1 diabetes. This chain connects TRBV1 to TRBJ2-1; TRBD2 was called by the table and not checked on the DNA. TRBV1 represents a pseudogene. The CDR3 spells CTSSQASGRAYSYNEQFF. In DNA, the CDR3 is TGCACCAGCAGCCAAGCTAGCGGGAGGGCCTATTCCTACAATGAGCAGTTCTTC.